This TCR beta chain came from a study of cytomegalovirus exposure and HLA in healthy donors (dated by TCRdb to 2016 to 2017). In terms of the full investigation: In an earlier analysis of some 610 of the donors, around 290 Gb of sequence data and 100 million or so unique TCR beta sequences from some 170 million T cells were reported. Alongside the repertoire data, information on donor age, sex, ethnicity and CMV serostatus was compiled. To predict cytomegalovirus infection status, the study combined high-throughput TCR immunosequencing, statistical association of individual TCRs with disease status, and machine learning. Of the roughly 410 genotyped donors, approximately 80% were placed in the genetic ancestry cluster associated with self-reported Caucasian donors. In addition to the first cohort of 666 subjects, a separate validation cohort of around 110 different subjects was used. A later analysis re-examined previously published TCR beta repertoires from 500 to 700 donors and added high-resolution HLA genotyping to investigate patterns of TCR occurrence. Rather than using new phenotypic data, the later analysis identified candidate immune exposures from TCR beta sequences and from how often those sequences occurred across donors. The study was designed to test whether signatures of past pathogen exposure could be identified by cataloging public T cell receptors. The study used immunosequencing to profile the T cell repertoires of several hundred subjects and linked those repertoires to cytomegalovirus serostatus. Among some 400 genotyped donors of the cohort, an average of 235,054 unique TCR beta nucleotide sequences were sequenced per donor, roughly a sixth of them non-productive. Every discovery cohort repertoire had been produced on one sequencing platform. Four to six DR-DQ haplotypes were handled as single units for association and clustering, since linkage in the cohort was strong. Approximately 330 gigabases of sequencing data and 91 million or so unique TCR sequences made up an early release that covered about 640 HLA-typed donors. A later genetic analysis used genome-wide SNP genotypes for about 55% of the 666 donors, treating that subset as a discovery cohort. Both class I and class II loci were covered by HLA typing, at four-digit resolution. Typing coverage differed by locus: A, B, C, DRB1 and DQB1 were typed in roughly 620-640 donors, DQA1 in roughly 510, DPA1 in around 610, and DPB1 in just under 480. To decide whether each TCR beta V gene segment behaved as functional or pseudogenic, an earlier analysis of over 500 of the donors relied on high-throughput TCR beta sequencing. What the work shows at the level of the full study, not this receptor alone: Broadly in line with IMGT annotations, most TCR beta V segments showed up in productive rearrangements about 90% or about 30% of the time in an earlier analysis of several hundred of the donors. A cluster of highly shared sequence variants was judged likely to represent a technical artifact of the sequencing pipeline. HLA typing was unavailable for some donors at each locus, so association tests used only the typed subset. The classifier was reported to diagnose cytomegalovirus status with high specificity and sensitivity in both the original and validation cohorts. CMV serostatus was the only immune exposure information available for the cohort. Linkage disequilibrium might explain the correlated functional status among segregating V segments, but an unknown experimental factor could not be ruled out. The authors suggested that the approach could potentially be extended to other disease states and immunological phenotypes. In a later analysis, most CMV-associated TCR beta chains were found to appear HLA-restricted, with HLA associations seemingly driven largely by CMV exposure. Compared with the roughly 710-donor mean, donors in an Asian-associated ancestry cluster had fewer N-insertions in productive TCRs, according to a later genetic analysis. A later analysis found that TCR association rates varied across HLA loci, with DRB1 alleles showing the most associated TCRs and HLA-C alleles the fewest. Compared with equally common non-associated chains, HLA-associated TCR beta chains in a later analysis were more clonally expanded and had lower generation probabilities. Most TCR sequences were observed very rarely across donors, whereas some public TCRs were present in many individuals. In a later analysis, some 18,000 TCR beta sequences were associated with specific HLA alleles at a false discovery rate of 0.05. A further reported finding was that TCR beta sequences accurately predicted the HLA-A and HLA-B alleles for most subjects in the first cohort. In vitro tests confirmed that three of the cytomegalovirus-associated TCR beta chains recognize cytomegalovirus antigens. When HLA alleles, especially DR and DQ, strongly co-occurred, attributing TCR associations to individual alleles was difficult. The 87-base-pair reads could not distinguish some IMGT-functional V segments, including TRBV6-2 and TRBV6-3, so those segments were excluded. The cohort was sequenced for TCR beta chains only, and without alpha or paired-chain data the features that could be detected were limited. Roughly uniform sequencing depth across donors was assumed in presence/absence analyses, although this assumption may not hold. In the study, approximately 150 TCR beta chains were listed as associated with cytomegalovirus. According to a later analysis, parvovirus B19, influenza, CMV and Epstein-Barr virus appeared linked to several top co-occurrence clusters. The earlier analysis of around 600 of the donors excluded approximately 17 rarely observed V segments, including chromosome 9 orphons, because counts were too low. An association between a missense DCLRE1C variant and V-gene and J-gene trimming of TCR beta chains was found in a later genetic analysis and replicated in an independent cohort.

The cohort comprised around 690 healthy bone marrow donors. At the time of sampling, every cohort member was nominally healthy, though immune exposures that went unrecorded were likely present. The donor tested CMV seronegative and was one of the 352 seronegative cohort members. Every donor gave a peripheral blood sample, and the peripheral blood mononuclear cells from that sample were used for TCR beta sequencing. The Qiagen DNeasy Blood Extraction Kit was used to extract genomic DNA from the blood cell samples. Library preparation used the immunoSEQ multiplex PCR assay. A mixture of 60 forward primers for TCR Vbeta segments and 13 reverse primers for TCR Jbeta segments was used in the multiplex PCR. A multiplex PCR assay on genomic DNA amplified the CDR3 region of rearranged TCR beta genes. Amplified TCR beta libraries were sequenced as 87-base-pair reads on the Illumina HiSeq System. In the source study's methods: Across the 670 or so repertoires, a later analysis counted tens of millions of unique TCR beta chains, around 11 million of which were shared by at least two donors. To remove PCR and sequencing errors, raw reads were error-corrected and collapsed into unique sequences using a nearest-neighbor algorithm that merged closely related sequences. CDR3 sequences were aligned to IMGT reference sequences to assign V, D and J gene segments. Each retained sequence needed at least a six-nucleotide match to both a V gene segment and a J gene segment. Rearrangements were called productive when the CDR3 lacked stop codons and stayed in frame with V and J; all others were non-productive. CDR3 was defined according to IMGT convention as the region running from the second conserved V-encoded cysteine to the conserved J-encoded phenylalanine. Sequences without an unambiguous match to a single V gene segment were excluded from the earlier analysis of almost 600 of the donors. An earlier analysis of approximately 590 of the donors called V segments functional above 56.7% productive rearrangements and segregating when the between-donor standard deviation exceeded 5%. A statistical classification framework was developed to diagnose cytomegalovirus status using the catalog of TCR beta chain sequences. A later analysis assigned V and J genes by comparing TCR nucleotide sequences with IMGT/GENE-DB human TR gene sequences. The TCRdist pipeline was used in a later analysis to assign CDR3 sequences and most-parsimonious VDJ recombination scenarios. A later analysis defined each TCR beta chain by its CDR3 amino acid sequence plus V-gene family, and excluded reads lacking a unique V-gene family. A later analysis removed 550 to 650 highly shared, low-generation-probability nucleotide sequences to deal with suspected cross-contamination and a sequencing artifact. In a later analysis, a clonal expansion index was calculated for each public chain from normalized within-repertoire ranks of inferred template counts. Generation probabilities in a later analysis came from a VDJ recombination model fitted to out-of-frame rearrangements, and those results were checked against IGoR. Hypergeometric tests were used in a later analysis to score TCR-TCR, TCR-HLA and TCR-CMV co-occurrence, with a repertoire-size bias correction applied to the TCR pairs. A later analysis estimated false discovery rates by permuting HLA or CMV assignments 20 times. In a later analysis, co-occurring TCRs were grouped with DBSCAN, and TCRdist sequence similarity was added when clustering was performed within HLA-allele-positive subsets. Repertoires with fewer than 30,000 or more than 120,000 public chains were left out of co-occurrence clustering, as were five repertoires with anomalous nucleotide sharing. What TCRdb holds here is the immuneACCESS table cut down to in-frame rearrangements. Part of the clones is not present; checked against another copy, under half of the missing clones reflect an unresolved V gene, and the others are unexplained. V and J calls and clone size are copied from that table; D and trimming were computed from the DNA. The table for this sample lists some 150,000 clones; roughly four fifths of them were counted only once. Around 7% of the sample is held by the ten biggest clonotypes.

Regarding this clone: This receptor's antigen is unknown. Within one base of it there is no much larger clone, and no base qualities were kept.

V sheds 3 bases and J sheds 5 bases, leaving 16 bases between their ends. CDR1 and CDR2, per the germline V gene (reference sequence), are LNHDA and SQIVND. The CDR3 contains 15 residues, cysteine and phenylalanine counted. CDR3 DNA only is kept here, 45 bases in frame from base 1. Specimen: PBMCs. The chain couples TRBV19 to TRBJ1-2; TRBD1 could be the D gene, as 6 bases match. This receptor was obtained from a man younger than 40 in good health and CMV-seronegative. The CDR3 protein: CASSIRRTDLYGYTF. The DNA sequence is given as TGTGCCAGTAGTATTAGGAGGACAGACCTATATGGCTACACCTTC.